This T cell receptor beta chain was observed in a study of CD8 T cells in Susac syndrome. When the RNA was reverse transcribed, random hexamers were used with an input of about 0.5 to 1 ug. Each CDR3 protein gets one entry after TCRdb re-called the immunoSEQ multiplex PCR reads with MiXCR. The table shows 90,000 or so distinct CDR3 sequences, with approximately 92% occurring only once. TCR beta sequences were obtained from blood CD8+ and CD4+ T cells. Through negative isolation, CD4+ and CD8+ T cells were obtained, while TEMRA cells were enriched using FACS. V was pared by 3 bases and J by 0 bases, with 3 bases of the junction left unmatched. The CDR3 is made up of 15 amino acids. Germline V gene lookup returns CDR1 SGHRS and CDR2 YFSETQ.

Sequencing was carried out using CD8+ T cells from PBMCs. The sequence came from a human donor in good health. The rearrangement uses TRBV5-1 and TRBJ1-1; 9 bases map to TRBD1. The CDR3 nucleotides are TGCGCCAGCAGCTGGGGGACAGGGATGAACACTGAAGCTTTCTTT. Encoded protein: CASSWGTGMNTEAFF.